Many counts were recorded for the clone carrying this T cell receptor (beta chain). Authors of the study amplified TCR beta CDR3 regions from RNA transcripts. A set of HTBI primers served as the primers for a first-round RT-PCR of the TCR CDR3. From the multiplex PCR reads, TCRdb called clonotypes with MiXCR, one entry per CDR3 protein. Found here are around 500,000 distinct CDR3 sequences, 11% to 15% of them singletons; the top ten hold over 11%. The data belong to a study of T cells in Graves' hyperthyroidism and ophthalmopathy. Overall study context: Peripheral blood was drawn at first diagnosis, prior to all treatment.

Germline CDR1 is SNHLY and CDR2 is FYNNEI. This CDR3 is built from 11 residues. V lost 6 bases and J 2 bases, leaving 4 bases between the germline ends. Graves' hyperthyroidism without ophthalmopathy progression within 18 months was termed stable. A patient was excluded if there was uncontrolled infection, other autoimmune disease, pregnancy or lactation. Sequencing used blood. The TCR was taken from a woman in her thirties or forties with Graves' hyperthyroidism. The V and J genes are TRBV2 and TRBJ2-5; D is unresolved. For the CDR3, the DNA is TGTGCCAGCAGGGAGCAAGAGACCCAGTACTTC. It is translated as CASREQETQYF.